This paragraph reports one TCR beta chain. V was pared by 4 bases and J by 0 bases, with 4 bases of the junction left unmatched. Germline V gene sequence: CDR1 MNHEY, CDR2 SMNVEV (reference sequence). The CDR3 extends over 15 amino acids. The record originates from a study of T cell responses to AZD1222 COVID-19 vaccine. Some clones are missing from TCRdb's copy, which holds only in-frame ones; the method was immunoSEQ multiplex PCR. The sample holds roughly 95,000 clones; 88% are singletons and the top ten take approximately 2.8%. The V and J genes are TRBV27 and TRBJ2-7, with 9 positions matching TRBD2. Sequenced here: peripheral blood, sampled on day 0 of AZD1222 vaccination. The TCR comes from an adult in good health. The CDR3 sequence: CASSSNSGSSYEQYF. The CDR3 DNA sequence: TGTGCCAGCAGTTCGAATAGCGGGAGCTCCTACGAGCAGTACTTC.